This T cell receptor beta chain was captured by sequencing in a study of circulating and synovial CD4+ cells in juvenile arthritis. Whole-study findings and limits: T cell genome counts differed by at least an order of magnitude between CPL and CD4 samples. Vbeta family usage analysis did not detect the pathogenic-like versus bulk difference. Measured synovium overlap likely understates the true shared repertoire.

Concerning this clone itself: Its antigen is not known.

Using immunoSEQ multiplex PCR, the repertoire was profiled, and TCRdb retains in-frame clones only, with some absent. The sample holds tens of thousands of clones, just under 97% seen once. Donors were patients with active juvenile idiopathic arthritis. V lost 4 bases and J lost 7, with 21 bases in between. This CDR3 spans 16 amino acids. Germline CDR1 is SGHRS and CDR2 is YFSETQ. The sample taken for sequencing was CD4+ T cells from blood. V is TRBV5-1 and J is TRBJ1-5; weak D call: TRBD1 (5 bases). This TCR was sampled from a human donor with juvenile idiopathic arthritis. The CDR3 is CASSPNPQATGQPQHF. The CDR3 DNA sequence: TGCGCCAGCAGCCCTAATCCACAGGCAACAGGACAGCCCCAGCATTTT.